This T cell receptor beta chain originates from a study of cytomegalovirus exposure and HLA in healthy donors. Overall study findings and caveats: Most likely, a cluster of highly shared sequence variants arose as a sequencing artifact.

Primers for the PCR totalled 60 Vbeta and 13 Jbeta. TCRdb's copy holds only in-frame clones and misses some; the assay was immunoSEQ multiplex PCR. The sample includes about 130,000 clones, nearly 80% of them seen just once. Regarding this clone: Antigen specificity is unknown.

The sequence came from a man younger than 40 in good health and CMV-seronegative. Sequenced sample: PBMCs.

CDR3 amino acids: CASRQGENTEAFF. In nucleotides, the CDR3 is TGTGCCAGTCGACAGGGAGAGAACACTGAAGCTTTCTTT. The rearrangement links TRBV13 to TRBJ1-1; 7 nucleotides align to TRBD1. The V segment lost 9 bases and the J segment 1 base; nucleotides outside the gene matches: 5. Germline V gene data show CDR1 as PRHDT and CDR2 as FYEKMQ (reference sequence). CDR3 length: 13 residues.